These 9 T cell receptor beta chains came from one sample sequenced in a study of T cell responses to AZD1222 COVID-19 vaccine. Method: immunoSEQ multiplex PCR; TCRdb's copy keeps in-frame clones and lacks some. The sample has about 100,000 clones, around 83% seen once; the top ten hold roughly 1.4%. Material: peripheral blood, obtained on day 0 of AZD1222 vaccination. The receptor set was obtained from an adult in good health.

The chain combines TRBV11-2 with TRBJ2-5; D unclear. Trimming left V 5 bases short and J 1 base short, with 14 bases between. The CDR3 is 15 residues long. CDR1 is SGHAT, CDR2 FQNNGV, per germline. CDR3 nucleotides: TGTGCCAGCAGCCGGTTGCCGGGTCTCCAAGAGACCCAGTACTTC. Amino acid sequence: CASSRLPGLQETQYF.

The chain employs TRBV10-3 and TRBJ2-7; TRBD2 agrees at 10 bases. The CDR3 totals 14 residues. Germline CDR1 ENHRY, CDR2 SYGVKD. V lost 8 bases, J lost 3 bases, and 7 bases stayed unmatched. CDR3 amino acids: CAIREPSGSYEQYF. CDR3 DNA sequence: TGTGCCATCCGGGAGCCTAGCGGGAGCTACGAGCAGTACTTC.

The rearrangement uses TRBV5-4 and TRBJ1-2, with 10 bases lining up with TRBD1. There are 17 residues in the CDR3. Germline values: CDR1 SGHNT, CDR2 YYREEE (reference sequence). After removal of 2 bases from V and 3 bases from J, the junction contained 10 bases not matched to a gene. This CDR3 reads CASSFGQGGGLDYGYTF. CDR3 coding DNA: TGTGCCAGCAGCTTCGGACAGGGGGGTGGGTTGGACTATGGCTACACCTTC. Looking up the rest from reference TRBV5-4 and TRBJ1-2 gives the full variable domain: ETGVTQSPTHLIKTRGQQVTLRCSSQSGHNTVSWYQQALGQGPQFIFQYYREEENGRGNFPPRFSGLQFPNYSSELNVNALELDDSALYLCASSFGQGGGLDYGYTFGSGTRLTVV.

This clone was recorded a few times. The V call is TRBV5-4, the J call TRBJ1-5; possible D gene TRBD1, 5 bases. Germline V CDR1 and CDR2: SGHNT, YYREEE (reference sequence). V shed 0 bases and J shed 4 bases, with 5 bases lying between them. The CDR3 spans 13 residues. Here the CDR3 DNA reads TGTGCCAGCAGCTTGGGACAGAATCAGCCCCAGCATTTT. Translated, it gives CASSLGQNQPQHF.

In its sample, this clone was seen once. V usage is TRBV29-1 and J usage is TRBJ1-2; D remains unclear. Germline CDR1 is SQVTM and CDR2 is ANQGSEA. This CDR3 has 11 residues. V shed 2 bases and J shed 8 bases, with 9 bases lying between them. CDR3 amino acids: CSVESRIGYTF. The CDR3 nucleotides read TGCAGCGTTGAATCCCGGATCGGCTACACCTTC.

V usage is TRBV4-2 and J usage is TRBJ2-1; TRBD2 matches 13 bases. The CDR3 consists of 21 residues. V shed 4 bases, J shed 4 bases, and the junction held 19 bases outside the gene matches. Looked up from germline, CDR1 is LGHNA and CDR2 is YNFKEQ. The DNA of the CDR3 is TGTGCCAGCAGCCTCTCCCAGTTTACTAGCGGGAGGGTCCAGATATACAATGAGCAGTTCTTC. Protein: CASSLSQFTSGRVQIYNEQFF.

The CDR3 is CASTPQRRAGPYF. In nucleotides, the CDR3 is TGTGCCAGCACCCCCCAAAGGAGGGCGGGCCCATACTTC. This chain uses TRBV28 with TRBJ2-7, with D possibly matching TRBD2 (6 bases). This CDR3 region has 13 residues. The ends were cut back, 7 bases at V and 13 bases at J, with 23 bases in the middle. Germline CDR1 and CDR2: MDHEN and SYDVKM.

In this sample, this clone turned up once. This sample also contains other DNA sequences that code for the same CDR3. The gene calls are TRBV10-3 and TRBJ1-3, with D uncertain. The CDR3 runs 12 residues. V lost 6 bases, J lost 0 bases, and 3 bases lay in between. Looked up from germline, CDR1 is ENHRY and CDR2 is SYGVKD. The chain's CDR3 is CAIRSSGNTIYF. CDR3 DNA sequence: TGTGCCATCAGAAGCTCTGGAAACACCATATATTTT.

V is TRBV7-2 and J is TRBJ2-7, with D tentatively TRBD1 (6 bases). V lost 5 bases, J lost 1 base, and 18 bases lay in between. The CDR3 has 16 amino acids. CDR1 SGHTA and CDR2 FQGNSA come from the germline V gene. The CDR3 region is CASSPQGQVSSYEQYF. The CDR3 DNA reads TGTGCCAGCAGCCCCCAGGGGCAGGTTTCGTCCTACGAGCAGTACTTC.